What follows are 21 T cell receptor beta chains derived from one specimen sequenced in a study of T cell repertoires in cytomegalovirus infection. TCRdb used MiXCR to reprocess the reads, holding one entry per CDR3 protein. Among 350,000 to 550,000 distinct CDR3 sequences listed, approximately 33% were seen once. The specimen was PBMCs. The receptor set was obtained from a human donor in good health (CMV status not recorded). Some clones in this sample may be carry-over from other donors' samples.

The chain joins TRBV6-2 or TRBV6-3 to TRBJ2-2; 7 bases are shared with TRBD2. Germline CDR1 MNHEY, CDR2 SVGEGT. The CDR3 has 15 residues. V lost 9 bases to trimming and J lost 4 bases; unmatched junction nucleotides: 11. The CDR3 coding sequence is TGTGCCAGTAAGACTCGGACGGGGGGCACCGGGGAGCTGTTTTTT. Amino acid sequence: CASKTRTGGTGELFF.

The chain has TRBV6-5 and TRBJ2-5; TRBD2 aligns across 9 bases. This CDR3 region has 15 residues. Per germline, CDR1 MNHEY and CDR2 SVGAGI. V trimming: 4 bases; J trimming: 5 bases; junction bases outside the gene matches: 8. The CDR3 sequence: CASSSTSGSRETQYF. In DNA form, the CDR3 reads TGTGCCAGCAGTTCGACTAGCGGTAGCAGGGAGACCCAGTACTTC.

The sample holds a few counts of this clonotype. The chain couples TRBV5-6 to TRBJ2-5; TRBD1 might be the D (6 bases). Deletions cut 5 bases from V and 4 bases from J, with 18 bases between. Germline V gives CDR1 SGHDT, CDR2 YYEEEE. This CDR3 contains 15 residues. The CDR3 coding sequence is TGTGCCAGCAGTTATAATCCAGGGGACGGAGAGACCCAGTACTTC. Translation gives CASSYNPGDGETQYF.

This clonotype was found many times. This chain connects TRBV7-8 to TRBJ2-1; 9 nucleotides agree with TRBD2. J gave up 4 bases and V 1 base, and 8 bases lay outside the gene matches. The V gene's germline CDR1 is SGHVS and CDR2 FQNEAQ. The CDR3 extends over 17 amino acids. CDR3 in amino acids: CASSLVLSSGVYNEQFF. In DNA, the CDR3 is TGTGCCAGCAGCTTAGTTTTGTCTAGCGGGGTTTACAATGAGCAGTTCTTC.

The chain employs TRBV7-9 and TRBJ1-1; perhaps TRBD1 as D (6 bases). Between the trimmed V and J ends, which lost 5 bases and 0 bases, there was a span of 16 bases. The CDR3 consists of 16 residues. In germline, CDR1 is SEHNR, CDR2 FQNEAQ (reference sequence). CDR3 protein: CASSQPTGTLNTEAFF. The CDR3 bases are TGTGCCAGCAGCCAACCTACCGGGACACTGAACACTGAAGCTTTCTTT.

This chain joins TRBV2 and TRBJ2-1, with TRBD2 matching 14 bases. Germline V gene sequence: CDR1 SNHLY, CDR2 FYNNEI. The CDR3 sequence is 16 residues long. Unmatched junction bases numbered 9, after V lost 6 bases and J lost 8 bases. The CDR3 here is CASRRLAGGPPDEQFF. The CDR3 DNA sequence: TGTGCCAGCAGAAGACTAGCGGGGGGGCCTCCCGATGAGCAGTTCTTC.

V gene TRBV11-2 combines with J gene TRBJ2-7, with D tentatively TRBD1 (6 bases). The CDR3 spans 14 residues. Trimming stripped 5 bases from V and 3 bases from J, with 14 bases between. The germline CDR1 and CDR2 sequences are SGHAT and FQNNGV. Here the CDR3 reads CASSRREGVYEQYF. The CDR3 DNA reads as TGTGCCAGCAGCCGCCGCGAGGGGGTCTACGAGCAGTACTTC.

This clonotype was counted ten times or more. The chain has TRBV7-9 and TRBJ2-5; maybe TRBD2 (5 bases). Trimming shortened V by 7 bases and J by 1 base, and 16 bases separated the two germline ends. The germline gives CDR1 SEHNR, CDR2 FQNEAQ (reference sequence). The CDR3 is 15 amino acids. The CDR3 protein is CASNSPGSIQETQYF. CDR3 nucleotides: TGTGCCAGCAACTCTCCGGGGTCCATCCAAGAGACCCAGTACTTC.

Ten or more counts support this clonotype. The chain carries TRBV12-3 or TRBV12-4 and TRBJ1-1, with D possibly being TRBD1 (6 bases). Trimming took 5 bases from V and 4 from J, leaving 14 bases between them. The CDR3 runs 14 residues. The CDR3 region is CASSTVTGLTEAFF. For the CDR3, the DNA is TGTGCCAGCAGTACGGTAACAGGGCTCACTGAAGCTTTCTTT.

This chain joins TRBV12-3 or TRBV12-4 and TRBJ2-4; 8 nucleotides agree with TRBD2. This CDR3 is built from 18 residues. Trimming cost V 3 bases and J 1 base; bases outside gene matches: 11. Here the CDR3 reads CASSFRLGGAEAKNIQYF. CDR3 nucleotide sequence: TGTGCCAGCAGTTTTCGTCTCGGGGGGGCCGAGGCCAAAAACATTCAGTACTTC.

The chain combines TRBV7-8 with TRBJ2-2, with 7 positions matching TRBD1. This CDR3 spans 15 amino acids. V lost 6 bases to trimming and J lost 5 bases; unmatched junction nucleotides: 9. Germline CDR1 is SGHVS and CDR2 is FQNEAQ. The chain's CDR3 is CASRQTGVGTGELFF. The CDR3 DNA is TGTGCCAGCAGACAAACAGGGGTCGGTACCGGGGAGCTGTTTTTT.

There are a few counts of this clonotype. CDR3 in amino acids: CASSLKFTAVINYGYTF. The CDR3 DNA follows: TGTGCCAGCAGTTTAAAGTTCACAGCAGTGATTAACTATGGCTACACCTTC. The chain combines TRBV27 with TRBJ1-2; no definite D call. The germline V gene encodes CDR1 MNHEY and CDR2 SMNVEV (reference sequence). CDR3 length: 17 amino acids. V lost 2 bases to trimming and J lost 1 base, with 17 bases between them.

V and J are TRBV27 and TRBJ1-6; no reliable D call. This CDR3 spans 13 amino acids. V was clipped by 2 bases and J by 8 bases, with 7 bases between them. The germline V gene encodes CDR1 MNHEY and CDR2 SMNVEV (reference sequence). CDR3 amino acids: CASSLSSDSPLHF. CDR3 coding DNA: TGTGCCAGCAGTTTAAGCTCGGATTCACCCCTCCACTTT.

This rearrangement joins TRBV2 to TRBJ1-5, with unresolved D. This CDR3 region has 13 residues. Germline V CDR1 and CDR2: SNHLY, FYNNEI. The ends were cut back, 8 bases at V and 7 bases at J, with 15 bases in the middle. CDR3 coding DNA: TGTGCCAGCTCAGTTGGCGGTTACCAGCCCCAGCATTTT. It translates to CASSVGGYQPQHF.

Comments on this clonotype: Its ends do not fully match the called genes, so a read error is possible. The rearrangement joins TRBV7-2 to TRBJ2-7; D unresolved. CDR1 SGHTA and CDR2 FQGNSA come from the germline V gene. This CDR3 is built from 15 residues. The CDR3 region has the DNA TGTGACAGCAGCTTAATTAGTGGTTTCTCCTACGAGCCGTACTTC. Encoded protein: CDSSLISGFSYEPYF.

This clonotype was seen repeatedly, ten times or more. The rearrangement joins TRBV7-3 to TRBJ2-3; D remains unclear. Germline V lookup: CDR1 SGHTA, CDR2 FQGTGA. The CDR3 length is 15 residues. The V end lost 3 bases, the J end lost 2 bases, and 12 bases lay between the germline ends. CDR3 sequence reads: CASSLDPSHTDTQYF. For the CDR3, the DNA is TGTGCCAGCAGCTTGGACCCCTCACACACAGATACGCAGTATTTT.

This clonotype has just one count. The V call is TRBV7-2, the J call TRBJ1-1; D unresolved. CDR1 is SGHTA, CDR2 FQGNSA, per germline. The CDR3 consists of 12 residues. Trimming pared 2 bases from V and 13 bases from J, leaving 14 bases between. CDR3 nucleotide sequence: TGTGCCAGCAGCTTACCGAACACTGAATATTTCTTT. This codes for CASSLPNTEYFF.

This clonotype was seen a handful of times. This sequence joins TRBV11-1 and TRBJ2-1; 7 bases are shared with TRBD2. The J segment lost 12 bases and the V segment lost 5 bases, leaving 10 bases of the junction unmatched. Germline CDR1 SGHAT, CDR2 FQDESV (reference sequence). The CDR3 totals 13 residues. The CDR3 loop is CASSPGTTQRQFF. Written as DNA, the CDR3 is TGTGCCAGCAGCCCCGGGACTACACAAAGGCAGTTCTTC.

This clonotype was recorded a few times. The CDR3 sequence: CASSFPADRSSYNEQFF. The DNA for the CDR3 is TGTGCCAGCAGCTTCCCCGCTGACAGAAGCTCCTACAATGAGCAGTTCTTC. This chain joins TRBV7-2 and TRBJ2-1, with D possibly being TRBD1 (5 bases). The CDR3 runs 17 residues. The germline V and J ends were trimmed by 3 bases and 0 bases, with 15 bases remaining between them. Germline V gene lookup returns CDR1 SGHTA and CDR2 FQGNSA. The variable domain in full, completed from reference TRBV7-2 and TRBJ2-1, reads GAGVSQSPSNKVTEKGKDVELRCDPISGHTALYWYRQSLGQGLEFLIYFQGNSAPDKSGLPSDRFSAERTGGSVSTLTIQRTQQEDSAVYLCASSFPADRSSYNEQFFGPGTRLTVL.

This clonotype has just a few counts. The rearrangement uses TRBV7-6 and TRBJ2-7; 7 bases agree with TRBD2. CDR1 is SGHVS and CDR2 is FNYEAQ in the germline V gene. V shed 7 bases, J shed 1 base, and the junction held 7 bases outside the gene matches. This CDR3 is built from 14 residues. The CDR3 is CASTKSGGSYEQYF. The CDR3 DNA sequence: TGTGCCAGCACCAAATCGGGGGGATCCTACGAGCAGTACTTC.

The chain couples TRBV12-3 or TRBV12-4 to TRBJ2-5, with a weak D call TRBD1 (5 bases). Trimming removed 2 bases from V and 7 bases from J, with 20 bases in between. This CDR3 comprises 16 residues. CDR3 DNA sequence: TGTGCCAGCAGTTTATGGGGCATAGGGGCCATCGGGACCCAGTACTTC. It yields the protein CASSLWGIGAIGTQYF.